The rows below give T cell receptor beta chains drawn from one sample of a study of T cell responses to AZD1222 COVID-19 vaccine. Clones were sequenced by immunoSEQ multiplex PCR, and TCRdb holds only the in-frame ones, with some missing. The sample lists approximately 71,000 clones; 85% to 90% were seen once. Sequencing used peripheral blood, obtained on day 0 of AZD1222 vaccination. The source is an adult in good health. Both conserved end residues are part of each CDR3. The order of the fields is J gene, D gene, clone size, V gene, CDR3 DNA, CDR3 protein. D genes are given only for firm matches. Clone size is not always given. Where it is, it says once, few, many or a class for expanded clones.

j_gene: TRBJ2-1; d_gene: TRBD2; abundance: NA; v_gene: TRBV19; CDR3nt: TGTGCCAGTAGTATCCGGACTAGCGGGAGCTCCTACAATGAGCAGTTCTTC; CDR3aa: CASSIRTSGSSYNEQFF
j_gene: TRBJ2-2; d_gene: TRBD2; abundance: few; v_gene: TRBV5-6; CDR3nt: TGTGCCGGGAGTGGACTAGCGGGAGACACCGGGGAGCTGTTTTTT; CDR3aa: CAGSGLAGDTGELFF
j_gene: TRBJ1-4; d_gene: NA; abundance: NA; v_gene: TRBV28; CDR3nt: TGTGCCAGCCTGACCGGGACTCCAGATGAAAAACTGTTTTTT; CDR3aa: CASLTGTPDEKLFF
j_gene: TRBJ1-1; d_gene: NA; abundance: few; v_gene: TRBV3-1/TRBV3-2; CDR3nt: TGTGCCAGCAGCCAGGGGCAAGTTTTGAACACTGAAGCTTTCTTT; CDR3aa: CASSQGQVLNTEAFF
j_gene: TRBJ2-7; d_gene: NA; abundance: NA; v_gene: TRBV19; CDR3nt: TGTGCCAGTAGTTGGGGTTTATACTACGAGCAGTACTTC; CDR3aa: CASSWGLYYEQYF
j_gene: TRBJ2-7; d_gene: NA; abundance: NA; v_gene: TRBV2; CDR3nt: TGTGCCAGCGGGCCTGGGGGGTTTAACGAGCAGTACTTC; CDR3aa: CASGPGGFNEQYF
j_gene: TRBJ1-1; d_gene: TRBD1; abundance: NA; v_gene: TRBV6-5; CDR3nt: TGTGCCAGCAGTTTACAGGGGGACACTGAAGCTTTCTTT; CDR3aa: CASSLQGDTEAFF
j_gene: TRBJ1-4; d_gene: NA; abundance: NA; v_gene: TRBV13; CDR3nt: TGTGCCAGCAGCTCCGGTTTTCCTAATGAAAAACTGTTTTTT; CDR3aa: CASSSGFPNEKLFF
j_gene: TRBJ2-7; d_gene: TRBD2; abundance: NA; v_gene: TRBV3-1/TRBV3-2; CDR3nt: TGTGCCAGCAGAGCTAGCGGGAGTTCCTACGAGCAGTACTTC; CDR3aa: CASRASGSSYEQYF
j_gene: TRBJ2-3; d_gene: TRBD2; abundance: NA; v_gene: TRBV7-9; CDR3nt: TGTGCCAGCAGCTTCTTCCCCGGACTAGCGGAAACAGATACGCAGTATTTT; CDR3aa: CASSFFPGLAETDTQYF
j_gene: TRBJ2-1; d_gene: NA; abundance: NA; v_gene: TRBV5-4; CDR3nt: TGTGCCAGCAGTTTGGTTTACAATGAGCAGTTCTTC; CDR3aa: CASSLVYNEQFF
j_gene: TRBJ2-7; d_gene: TRBD2; abundance: once; v_gene: TRBV7-8; CDR3nt: TGTGCCAGCAGTTATAGCGGGTTTTACGAGCAGTACTTC; CDR3aa: CASSYSGFYEQYF
j_gene: TRBJ1-1; d_gene: TRBD1; abundance: NA; v_gene: TRBV29-1; CDR3nt: TGCAGCACCTCGGACAGGGTAAGCACTGAAGCTTTCTTT; CDR3aa: CSTSDRVSTEAFF
j_gene: TRBJ1-5; d_gene: NA; abundance: NA; v_gene: TRBV6-6; CDR3nt: TGTGCCAGCAGTCCGCAGGTCGCTCGCCAGCATTTT; CDR3aa: CASSPQVARQHF
j_gene: TRBJ1-4; d_gene: TRBD1; abundance: NA; v_gene: TRBV6-2/TRBV6-3; CDR3nt: TGTGCCAGCAGCTTAACAGGGGTTGCGGGAAAACTGTTTTTT; CDR3aa: CASSLTGVAGKLFF
j_gene: TRBJ2-3; d_gene: TRBD2; abundance: NA; v_gene: TRBV6-4; CDR3nt: TGTGCCAGCAGTGAAGCGGGAGTGCTAGATACGCAGTATTTT; CDR3aa: CASSEAGVLDTQYF
j_gene: TRBJ2-2; d_gene: NA; abundance: NA; v_gene: TRBV14; CDR3nt: TGTGCCAGCAGCCAGGTTTGGTGGGAGCTGTTTTTT; CDR3aa: CASSQVWWELFF
j_gene: TRBJ2-2; d_gene: NA; abundance: NA; v_gene: TRBV24-1; CDR3nt: TGTGCCACCCCCTGGCTGACCGGGGAGCTGTTTTTT; CDR3aa: CATPWLTGELFF
j_gene: TRBJ2-7; d_gene: NA; abundance: NA; v_gene: TRBV10-3; CDR3nt: TGTGCCATCAGCGGAGAAGCGGTTCCCTACGAGCAGTACTTC; CDR3aa: CAISGEAVPYEQYF
j_gene: TRBJ2-7; d_gene: TRBD2; abundance: NA; v_gene: TRBV3-1/TRBV3-2; CDR3nt: TGTGCCAGCAGCCAACCGCTAGCGGGAGGGCCTATCCACGAGCAGTACTTC; CDR3aa: CASSQPLAGGPIHEQYF
j_gene: TRBJ2-1; d_gene: NA; abundance: NA; v_gene: TRBV30; CDR3nt: TGTGCCTGGAGGGGACTTAACTCCTACAATGAGCAGTTCTTC; CDR3aa: CAWRGLNSYNEQFF
j_gene: TRBJ1-1; d_gene: TRBD1; abundance: NA; v_gene: TRBV11-2; CDR3nt: TGTGCCAGCAGACAAAGACAGGGGAGGAACACTGAAGCTTTCTTT; CDR3aa: CASRQRQGRNTEAFF
j_gene: TRBJ1-4; d_gene: NA; abundance: NA; v_gene: TRBV4-1; CDR3nt: TGCGCCAGCAGCCAAGCCCTGTTTTCGGCTCGAGACGGGGGACTGTTTTTT; CDR3aa: CASSQALFSARDGGLFF
j_gene: TRBJ2-1; d_gene: NA; abundance: NA; v_gene: TRBV5-1; CDR3nt: TGCGCCAGCAGCTTGGTCAGTGGCAATGAGCAGTTCTTC; CDR3aa: CASSLVSGNEQFF
j_gene: TRBJ2-1; d_gene: TRBD2; abundance: few; v_gene: TRBV5-1; CDR3nt: TGCGCCAGCAGATATAGCGGGGGCGGCTCCTACAATGAGCAGTTCTTC; CDR3aa: CASRYSGGGSYNEQFF
j_gene: TRBJ1-1; d_gene: NA; abundance: NA; v_gene: TRBV7-2; CDR3nt: TGTGCCAGCAGGCCAACAAGTGAGGGCACTGAAGCTTTCTTT; CDR3aa: CASRPTSEGTEAFF